A single sample gave rise to the 14 T cell receptor beta chains below, sequenced in a study of blood T cell repertoires in COVID-19. Produced via immunoSEQ multiplex PCR; TCRdb's table is partial and in-frame only. The table has over 200,000 clones, 70% to 90% seen once. Sequencing was done on a sample of PBMCs or T cells enriched from blood (not recorded which). The receptors stem from a man aged 30-40 years who had recovered from COVID-19.

This sequence joins TRBV5-4 and TRBJ2-3; TRBD2 aligns across 12 bases. CDR3 length: 16 amino acids. The trim removed 3 bases at V and 8 bases at J, leaving 10 bases unmatched. The germline V gene encodes CDR1 SGHNT and CDR2 YYREEE (reference sequence). CDR3 DNA sequence: TGTGCCAGCAGCTCGCGACTAGCGGGAGTGGGGAGTACGCAGTATTTT. Protein: CASSSRLAGVGSTQYF.

The V call is TRBV7-9, the J call TRBJ2-1; possibly TRBD2 for D (5 bases). The V gene's germline CDR1 is SEHNR and CDR2 FQNEAQ (reference sequence). The CDR3 runs 15 residues. V was pared by 5 bases and J by 0 bases, with 11 bases between. CDR3 coding DNA: TGTGCCAGCAGCCCGAGGGTTCTCTCCTACAATGAGCAGTTCTTC. Translating it yields CASSPRVLSYNEQFF.

The table lists this clone with a count of one. One end of the junction fails to match germline, which may point to a read error. The CDR3 region is CASSIDRVEQYF. The CDR3 nucleotides are TGTGCCAGCAGCATAGACAGGGTCGAGCAGTACTTC. This sequence joins TRBV11-2 and TRBJ2-7, with 7 bases matching TRBD1. Germline lookup yields CDR1 SGHAT and CDR2 FQNNGV. The CDR3 runs 12 residues. Complete variable domain (other parts from reference TRBV11-2 and TRBJ2-7): EAGVAQSPRYKIIEKRQSVAFWCNPISGHATLYWYQQILGQGPKLLIQFQNNGVVDDSQLPKDRFSAERLKGVDSTLKIQPAKLEDSAVYLCASSIDRVEQYFGPGTRLTVT.

The chain carries TRBV5-1 and TRBJ2-1; 7 bases map to TRBD2. V was pared by 2 bases and J by 2 bases, with 7 bases of the junction left unmatched. The CDR3 is made up of 16 amino acids. Germline V gene data show CDR1 as SGHRS and CDR2 as YFSETQ. This CDR3 reads CASSFGNGRPYNEQFF. The CDR3 DNA reads as TGCGCCAGCAGCTTTGGTAACGGGAGGCCCTACAATGAGCAGTTCTTC.

The chain employs TRBV30 and TRBJ2-3; 8 nucleotides agree with TRBD2. J was trimmed by 4 bases and V by 7 bases; bases with no gene match: 4. Germline loops: CDR1 GTSNPN, CDR2 SVGIG (reference sequence). This CDR3 has 12 amino acids. DNA for the CDR3: TGTGCCTCAGCGGGAGTGGCAGATACGCAGTATTTT. It specifies CASAGVADTQYF.

V and J are TRBV5-6 and TRBJ1-2; TRBD1 agrees at 8 bases. Germline lookup yields CDR1 SGHDT and CDR2 YYEEEE. The CDR3 has 14 residues. The junction had 5 bases not matched to a gene; V was cut back by 0 bases and J by 7 bases. This CDR3 is CASSLDAGGPGYTF. The CDR3 DNA sequence: TGTGCCAGCAGCTTGGACGCAGGGGGCCCTGGCTACACCTTC. The variable domain in full, with the rest retrieved from reference TRBV5-6 and TRBJ1-2, is DAGVTQSPTHLIKTRGQQVTLRCSPKSGHDTVSWYQQALGQGPQFIFQYYEEEERQRGNFPDRFSGHQFPNYSSELNVNALLLGDSALYLCASSLDAGGPGYTFGSGTRLTVV.

CDR3 DNA: TGTGCCAGCAGTTACGACCAGGCTGTAAAAAACATTCAGTACTTC. It codes for CASSYDQAVKNIQYF. The rearrangement uses TRBV6-2 or TRBV6-3 and TRBJ2-4; unclear D gene. V gave up 2 bases and J gave up 4 bases, with 12 bases separating them. Germline V gene sequence: CDR1 MNHEY, CDR2 SVGEGT. CDR3 length equals 15 residues.

V gene TRBV6-5 combines with J gene TRBJ2-7; tentatively, D is TRBD2 (6 bases). Trimming cost V 4 bases and J 2 bases, with 15 bases left between them. The CDR3 extends over 15 amino acids. Germline CDR1 MNHEY, CDR2 SVGAGI. CDR3 nucleotides: TGTGCCAGCAGTTTCGCCGGGACTCGGGCCTACGAGCAGTACTTC. Its translation: CASSFAGTRAYEQYF.

The rearrangement uses TRBV6-2 or TRBV6-3 and TRBJ2-7; a weak D match, TRBD2 (6 bases). Trimming took 5 bases from V and 7 from J, leaving 21 bases between them. The V gene's germline CDR1 is MNHEY and CDR2 SVGEGT. The CDR3 sequence is 15 residues long. The CDR3 sequence is CASSNPPEGSGEQYF. The CDR3 region has the DNA TGTGCCAGCAGTAACCCACCGGAGGGAAGCGGAGAGCAGTACTTC.

J is TRBJ1-6 and V is TRBV10-3; TRBD1 is a possible D gene (6 bases). In germline, CDR1 is ENHRY, CDR2 SYGVKD. Trimming left V 6 bases short and J 4 bases short, with 13 bases between. There are 15 residues in the CDR3. In nucleotides, the CDR3 is TGTGCCATCAGCTATGGACAGCCTTATAATTCACCCCTCCACTTT. As protein: CAISYGQPYNSPLHF.

This clone was seen once. V usage is TRBV19 and J usage is TRBJ2-5; 7 bases match TRBD1. The J segment lost 2 bases and the V segment lost 4 bases, leaving 7 bases of the junction unmatched. The germline gives CDR1 LNHDA, CDR2 SQIVND (reference sequence). CDR3 length: 15 residues. CDR3 residues: CASSRGTVEQETQYF. In nucleotides, the CDR3 is TGTGCCAGTAGTAGGGGGACAGTAGAGCAAGAGACCCAGTACTTC. The full variable domain, rest sourced from reference TRBV19 and TRBJ2-5, is DGGITQSPKYLFRKEGQNVTLSCEQNLNHDAMYWYRQDPGQGLRLIYYSQIVNDFQKGDIAEGYSVSREKKESFPLTVTSAQKNPTAFYLCASSRGTVEQETQYFGPGTRLLVL.

This rearrangement joins TRBV6-2 or TRBV6-3 to TRBJ1-5; 9 nucleotides agree with TRBD1. V lost 2 bases and J lost 2; bases outside the gene matches: 10. CDR1 and CDR2 from the germline V gene are MNHEY and SVGEGT. CDR3 length: 18 amino acids. The CDR3 DNA reads TGTGCCAGCAGTTACAGTTTGGGGACAGGGATCGGCAATCAGCCCCAGCATTTT. This sequence encodes CASSYSLGTGIGNQPQHF.

In its sample, this clone was seen a few times. CDR3 protein: CASSTGGRSRETQYF. In nucleotides, the CDR3 is TGTGCCAGTAGCACAGGGGGAAGGTCCCGGGAGACCCAGTACTTC. The chain combines TRBV19 with TRBJ2-5, with TRBD1 matching over 8 bases. The J segment lost 5 bases and the V segment lost 6 bases, leaving 11 bases of the junction unmatched. This CDR3 has 15 amino acids. CDR1 LNHDA and CDR2 SQIVND come from the germline V gene (reference sequence). The variable domain in full, completed from reference TRBV19 and TRBJ2-5, reads DGGITQSPKYLFRKEGQNVTLSCEQNLNHDAMYWYRQDPGQGLRLIYYSQIVNDFQKGDIAEGYSVSREKKESFPLTVTSAQKNPTAFYLCASSTGGRSRETQYFGPGTRLLVL.

The chain couples TRBV5-5 to TRBJ2-2; maybe TRBD2 (7 bases). Germline V gene lookup returns CDR1 SGHKS and CDR2 YYEKEE (reference sequence). The CDR3 is 17 amino acids. The V end lost 4 bases, the J end lost 4 bases, and 20 bases lay between the germline ends. The CDR3 bases are TGTGCCAGCAGCCCCGAGGGGCGGGGGCGCGTCACCGGGGAGCTGTTTTTT. Protein: CASSPEGRGRVTGELFF.